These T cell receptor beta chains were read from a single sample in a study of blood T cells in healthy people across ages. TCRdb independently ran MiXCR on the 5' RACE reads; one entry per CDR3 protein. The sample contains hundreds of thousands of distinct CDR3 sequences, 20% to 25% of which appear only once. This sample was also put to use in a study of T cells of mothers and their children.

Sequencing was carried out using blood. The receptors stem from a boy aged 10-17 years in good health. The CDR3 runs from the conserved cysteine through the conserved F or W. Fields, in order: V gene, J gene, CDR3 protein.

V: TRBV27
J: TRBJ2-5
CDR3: CASSLQVSGETQYF

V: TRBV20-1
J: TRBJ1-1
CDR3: CSASRAGLDAFF

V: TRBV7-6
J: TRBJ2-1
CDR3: CASSFGGRGDEQFF

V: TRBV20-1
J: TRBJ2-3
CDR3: CSARPAGTDTQYF

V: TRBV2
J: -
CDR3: CASSDDRGPYNEQFF

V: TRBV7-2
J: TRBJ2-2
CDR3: CASSPTGWNGELFF

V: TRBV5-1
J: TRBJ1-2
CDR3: CASSPGGRPLYGYTF

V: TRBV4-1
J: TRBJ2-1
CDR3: CASSQEPARYNEQFF

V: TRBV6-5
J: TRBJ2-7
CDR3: CASSSQTVDTF

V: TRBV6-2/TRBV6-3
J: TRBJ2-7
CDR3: CASSFDRVKETSGRSRNYEQYF

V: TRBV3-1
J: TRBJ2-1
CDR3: CASSQGTKYNEQFF

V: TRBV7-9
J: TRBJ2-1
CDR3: CASSPQGASYNEQFF

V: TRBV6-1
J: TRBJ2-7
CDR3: CASTWTSGAYEQYF